The rows below give T cell receptor beta chains drawn from one sample of a study of human T cells and chemical hapten exposure. Each CDR3 protein is one row after TCRdb ran MiXCR on the RACE reads. The sample carries approximately 79,000 distinct CDR3 sequences, over 6.5% recorded once. Sequencing was performed on whole blood, taken in connection with sensitization to the hapten diphenylcyclopropenone (DPC). Source of these receptors: a man between 35 and 55 years old with alopecia areata. Some clones in this sample may be carry-over from other donors' samples. Each CDR3 is given with its conserved first and last residue. A D gene is named only where the DNA matches it firmly. Only some rows state a clone size, as once, few, many or a class for expanded clones.

D: .; size: .; J: TRBJ1-5; V: TRBV15; DNA: TGTGCCACCAGCAGACAGGATAGCAATCAGCCCCAGCATTTT; CDR3: CATSRQDSNQPQHF
D: TRBD2; size: few; J: TRBJ2-2; V: TRBV20-1; DNA: TGCAGTGCTAGAGGATGGGGACTAGCGGGAGGTACCGGGGAGCTGTTTTTT; CDR3: CSARGWGLAGGTGELFF
D: TRBD1; size: many; J: TRBJ1-2; V: TRBV20-1; DNA: TGCAGTGCTAGAGCCGCCGGACAGGGTCTTAAGGGCTACACCTTC; CDR3: CSARAAGQGLKGYTF
D: .; size: many; J: TRBJ1-1; V: TRBV6-2/TRBV6-3; DNA: TGTGCCAGCAGTTACTTCTCTATGAACACTGAAGCTTTCTTT; CDR3: CASSYFSMNTEAFF
D: TRBD1; size: many; J: TRBJ2-7; V: TRBV6-1; DNA: TGTGCCAGCAGCGCAACGACAGGGAACCTCAACTACGAGCAGTACTTC; CDR3: CASSATTGNLNYEQYF
D: .; size: .; J: TRBJ2-3; V: TRBV7-6; DNA: TGTGCCAGCAGCTTAGTTGGTGAGGGCGCGTACACAGATACGCAGTATTTT; CDR3: CASSLVGEGAYTDTQYF
D: TRBD2; size: few; J: TRBJ2-1; V: TRBV6-5; DNA: TGTGCCAGCAGTTACTCCACGGGCGGGGGATACAATGAGCAGTTCTTC; CDR3: CASSYSTGGGYNEQFF
D: .; size: many; J: TRBJ2-6; V: TRBV20-1; DNA: TGCAGTGCGAGGACTGAAACCGGGGCCAACGTCCTGACTTTC; CDR3: CSARTETGANVLTF
D: .; size: many; J: TRBJ1-1; V: TRBV13; DNA: TGTGCCAGCAGCACACGGACACTCTACACTGAAGCTTTCTTT; CDR3: CASSTRTLYTEAFF
D: .; size: few; J: TRBJ2-5; V: TRBV12-3/TRBV12-4; DNA: TGTGCCAGCAGTCCCACAAGTAGCTTGGGGTCCGGAGAGACCCAGTACTTC; CDR3: CASSPTSSLGSGETQYF
D: .; size: many; J: TRBJ1-5; V: TRBV29-1; DNA: TGCAGCGTTGCTGACAGCTGGAATCAGCCCCAGCATTTT; CDR3: CSVADSWNQPQHF
D: .; size: few; J: TRBJ2-1; V: TRBV5-4; DNA: TGTGCCAGCAGCTCTATTACCTACAATGAGCAGTTCTTC; CDR3: CASSSITYNEQFF
D: .; size: many; J: TRBJ1-4; V: TRBV27; DNA: TGTGCCAGCAGTTTAAGGGGGGCGTGGGAAAAACTGTTTTTT; CDR3: CASSLRGAWEKLFF
D: .; size: many; J: TRBJ1-6; V: TRBV6-5; DNA: TGTGCCAGCAGTTATGACAGGCTTAATTCACCCCTCCACTTT; CDR3: CASSYDRLNSPLHF
D: TRBD2; size: few; J: TRBJ2-7; V: TRBV20-1; DNA: TGCAGTGCTAAGAGGACTAGCGGGTCCCCCTACGAGCAGTACTTC; CDR3: CSAKRTSGSPYEQYF
D: TRBD1; size: many; J: TRBJ1-6; V: TRBV9; DNA: TGTGCCAGCAGCGTAGGTTCAGGGGGCCGCAATTCACCCCTCCACTTT; CDR3: CASSVGSGGRNSPLHF
D: TRBD2; size: .; J: TRBJ2-5; V: TRBV24-1; DNA: TGTGCCACCAGTCAGGGGACTAGCGGTAACGAGGAGACCCAGTACTTC; CDR3: CATSQGTSGNEETQYF
D: .; size: .; J: TRBJ1-5; V: TRBV7-2; DNA: TGTGCCAGCAGCTTAGAAACAGCTCGCCAGCCCCAGCATTTT; CDR3: CASSLETARQPQHF
D: TRBD1; size: few; J: TRBJ1-1; V: TRBV6-2/TRBV6-3; DNA: TGTGCCAGCAGTCCCGGGACAGGGTGGAGCACTGAAGCTTTCTTT; CDR3: CASSPGTGWSTEAFF
D: TRBD1; size: many; J: TRBJ2-5; V: TRBV29-1; DNA: TGCAGCGCCAGACAGGGTGTAGGAGAGACCCAGTACTTC; CDR3: CSARQGVGETQYF
D: TRBD1; size: few; J: TRBJ2-4; V: TRBV2; DNA: TGTGCCAGCAGGCAAGGACAGGGGATAAACCTCGAAAACATTCAGTACTTC; CDR3: CASRQGQGINLENIQYF
D: .; size: many; J: TRBJ2-1; V: TRBV7-2; DNA: TGTGCCAGCAGTTCGACTTACAATGAGCAGTTCTTC; CDR3: CASSSTYNEQFF
D: .; size: .; J: TRBJ2-7; V: TRBV6-2/TRBV6-3; DNA: TGTGCCAGCAGTGACCCCAGGGGTACCTACGAGCAGTACTTC; CDR3: CASSDPRGTYEQYF
D: .; size: many; J: TRBJ2-3; V: TRBV11-2; DNA: TGTGCCAGCAGCTTCACCCAGGCGGATACGCAGTATTTT; CDR3: CASSFTQADTQYF
D: .; size: few; J: TRBJ1-1; V: TRBV6-2/TRBV6-3; DNA: TGTGCCAGCAGGGGCATGGGGGTCTCTGAAGCTTTCTTT; CDR3: CASRGMGVSEAFF
D: .; size: many; J: TRBJ2-5; V: TRBV27; DNA: TGTGCCAGCAGTTCGGCGGACAGTCAAGAGACCCAGTACTTC; CDR3: CASSSADSQETQYF